This T cell receptor beta chain came from a study of control samples from healthy donors and cancer patients (dated by TCRdb to the early 2020s). This clone has just one count. No antigen is known for it. Base quality data are lacking; no much larger clone is found one base away. Library construction relied on the immunoSEQ multiplex PCR assay. The clones in this table, taken by TCRdb from immuneACCESS, are in-frame only. Not every clone is retained; where verified, under half of the shortfall comes from an unresolved V gene, and the cause of the rest is unknown. This sample holds tens of thousands of clones; roughly 89% were observed only once. Roughly 5.5% of the sample rests with the top ten. The specimen sequenced was PBMCs. The TCR sequence derives from a man in his sixties with colorectal cancer.

The DNA reads TGCGCCAGCAGCTTGGTGAGGCGGGGGACTGAAGCTTTCTTT. This encodes CASSLVRRGTEAFF. The sequence joins TRBV5-1 to TRBJ1-1; the D gene is possibly TRBD1, with 5 bases matching. Spanning cysteine to phenylalanine, the CDR3 consists of 14 amino acids. Left in the record is the CDR3 DNA by itself, 42 bases read in frame from the first base. Between the V and J ends, shortened by 0 bases and 5 bases respectively, the junction contains 11 bases. CDR1 and CDR2 (SGHRS, YFSETQ) derive from the germline V gene. This CDR3, with the reference TRBV5-1 and TRBJ1-1 proteins standing in past its ends, gives the full variable domain KAGVTQTPRYLIKTRGQQVTLSCSPISGHRSVSWYQQTPGQGLQFLFEYFSETQRNKGNFPGRFSGRQFSNSRSEMNVSTLELGDSALYLCASSLVRRGTEAFFGQGTRLTVV.